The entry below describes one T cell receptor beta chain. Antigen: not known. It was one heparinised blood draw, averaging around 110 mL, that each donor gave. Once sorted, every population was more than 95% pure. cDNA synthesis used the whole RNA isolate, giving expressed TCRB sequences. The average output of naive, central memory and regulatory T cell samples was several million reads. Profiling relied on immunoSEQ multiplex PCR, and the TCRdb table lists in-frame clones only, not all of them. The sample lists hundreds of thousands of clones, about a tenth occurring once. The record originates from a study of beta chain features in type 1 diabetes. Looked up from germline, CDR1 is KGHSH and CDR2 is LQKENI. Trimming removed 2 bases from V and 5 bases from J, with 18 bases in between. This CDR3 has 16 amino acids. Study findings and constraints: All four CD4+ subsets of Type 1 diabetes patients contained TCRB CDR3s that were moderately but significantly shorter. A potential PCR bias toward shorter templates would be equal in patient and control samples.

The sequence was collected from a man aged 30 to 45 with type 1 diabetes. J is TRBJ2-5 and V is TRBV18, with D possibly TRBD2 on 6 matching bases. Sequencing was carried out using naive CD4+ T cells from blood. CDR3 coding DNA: TGTGCCAGCTCACCAATGGTTCCGGGAGAAGGGGAGACCCAGTACTTC. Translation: CASSPMVPGEGETQYF.